The 6 T cell receptor beta chains below all came from one sample that was sequenced in a study of blood T cell repertoires in COVID-19. The data were produced by immunoSEQ multiplex PCR, yet TCRdb's version contains in-frame clones alone and is incomplete. The sample gives about 170,000 clones, approximately 95% of which show up once; roughly 4.4% is in the top ten. Sample: peripheral blood. The source of these receptors is a woman in her forties or fifties with acute or convalescent COVID-19.

The genes are TRBV18 and TRBJ2-3; D is unresolved. Deletions cut 0 bases from V and 3 bases from J, with 4 bases between. This CDR3 is built from 13 residues. Germline loops: CDR1 KGHSH, CDR2 LQKENI. CDR3 sequence: CASSPPATDTQYF. The CDR3 nucleotides read TGTGCCAGCTCACCACCAGCGACAGATACGCAGTATTTT.

The chain joins TRBV28 to TRBJ1-2; D gene ambiguous. Germline V gene sequence: CDR1 MDHEN, CDR2 SYDVKM. Trimming stripped 6 bases from V and 1 base from J, with 18 bases between. The CDR3 sequence is 16 residues long. The CDR3 DNA is TGTGCCAGCAGACCACCCCGGTATTCCCTTAACTATGGCTACACCTTC. It is translated as CASRPPRYSLNYGYTF.

The chain couples TRBV6-2 or TRBV6-3 to TRBJ2-3, with 7 bases that match TRBD2. The CDR3 extends over 17 amino acids. Germline V gene sequence: CDR1 MNHEY, CDR2 SVGEGT. After removal of 2 bases from V and 4 bases from J, the junction contained 12 bases not matched to a gene. DNA of the CDR3: TGTGCCAGCAGTTACAGCCTAGCGGAGGGATATTCAGATACGCAGTATTTT. This gives the protein CASSYSLAEGYSDTQYF.

The V gene is TRBV7-6, the J gene TRBJ1-2; D is ambiguous. The CDR3 loop spans 14 amino acids. Trimming shortened V by 2 bases and J by 5 bases, and 12 bases separated the two germline ends. Germline CDR1 SGHVS, CDR2 FNYEAQ. CDR3 residues: CASSLLVESYGYTF. DNA of the CDR3: TGTGCCAGCAGCTTATTAGTCGAGTCGTATGGCTACACCTTC.

V gene TRBV7-6 combines with J gene TRBJ1-6; 7 positions agree with TRBD1. There are 14 residues in the CDR3. Germline CDR1 reads SGHVS; CDR2 reads FNYEAQ. V was clipped by 1 base and J by 8 bases; unmatched bases: 2. CDR3 sequence: CASSLGQGHSPLHF. CDR3 coding DNA: TGTGCCAGCAGCTTAGGACAGGGTCATTCACCCCTCCACTTT.

The chain combines TRBV9 with TRBJ1-1; D is unclear. The CDR3 has 15 residues. The V and J ends lost 4 bases and 1 base respectively, with 14 bases between them. Per the germline V gene, CDR1 is SGDLS and CDR2 is YYNGEE. CDR3 DNA sequence: TGTGCCAGCAGCTATTCTCTCGAGGGGAACACTGAAGCTTTCTTT. It translates to CASSYSLEGNTEAFF. Full variable domain (remainder filled in from reference TRBV9 and TRBJ1-1): DSGVTQTPKHLITATGQRVTLRCSPRSGDLSVYWYQQSLDQGLQFLIQYYNGEERAKGNILERFSAQQFPDLHSELNLSSLELGDSALYFCASSYSLEGNTEAFFGQGTRLTVV.